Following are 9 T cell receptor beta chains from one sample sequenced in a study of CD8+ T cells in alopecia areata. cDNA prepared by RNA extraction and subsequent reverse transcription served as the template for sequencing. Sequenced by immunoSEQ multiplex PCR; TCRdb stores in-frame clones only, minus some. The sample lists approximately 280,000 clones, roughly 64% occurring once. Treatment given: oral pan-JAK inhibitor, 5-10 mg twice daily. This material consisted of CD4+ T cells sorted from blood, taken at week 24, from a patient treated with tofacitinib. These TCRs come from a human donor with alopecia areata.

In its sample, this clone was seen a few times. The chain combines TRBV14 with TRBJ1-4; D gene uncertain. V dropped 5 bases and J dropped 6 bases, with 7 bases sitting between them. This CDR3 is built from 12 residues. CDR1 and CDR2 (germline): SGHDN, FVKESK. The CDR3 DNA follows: TGTGCCAGCAGCGGCGTCGATGAAAAACTGTTTTTT. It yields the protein CASSGVDEKLFF. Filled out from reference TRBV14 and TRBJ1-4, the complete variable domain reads EAGVTQFPSHSVIEKGQTVTLRCDPISGHDNLYWYRRVMGKEIKFLLHFVKESKQDESGMPNNRFLAERTGGTYSTLKVQPAELEDSGVYFCASSGVDEKLFFGSGTQLSVL.

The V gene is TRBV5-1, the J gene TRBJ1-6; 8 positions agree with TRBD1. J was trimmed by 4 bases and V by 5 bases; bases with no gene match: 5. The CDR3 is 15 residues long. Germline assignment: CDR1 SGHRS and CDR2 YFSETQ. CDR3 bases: TGCGCCAGCAGTACAGGGGGGCGGTATAATTCACCCCTCCACTTT. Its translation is CASSTGGRYNSPLHF. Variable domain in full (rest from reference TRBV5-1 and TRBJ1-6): KAGVTQTPRYLIKTRGQQVTLSCSPISGHRSVSWYQQTPGQGLQFLFEYFSETQRNKGNFPGRFSGRQFSNSRSEMNVSTLELGDSALYLCASSTGGRYNSPLHFGNGTRLTVT.

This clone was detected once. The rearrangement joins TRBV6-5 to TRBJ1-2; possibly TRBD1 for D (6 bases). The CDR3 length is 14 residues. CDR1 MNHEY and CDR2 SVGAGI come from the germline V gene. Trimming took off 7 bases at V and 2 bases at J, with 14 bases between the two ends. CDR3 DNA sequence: TGTGCCAGCATGGGAACAGGGCTAAACTATGGCTACACCTTC. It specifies CASMGTGLNYGYTF.

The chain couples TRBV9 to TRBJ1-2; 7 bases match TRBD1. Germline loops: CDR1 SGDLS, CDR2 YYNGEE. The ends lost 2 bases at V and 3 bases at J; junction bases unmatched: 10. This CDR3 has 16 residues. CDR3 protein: CASSVGPGQWDYGYTF. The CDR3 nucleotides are TGTGCCAGCAGCGTGGGCCCGGGACAGTGGGACTATGGCTACACCTTC.

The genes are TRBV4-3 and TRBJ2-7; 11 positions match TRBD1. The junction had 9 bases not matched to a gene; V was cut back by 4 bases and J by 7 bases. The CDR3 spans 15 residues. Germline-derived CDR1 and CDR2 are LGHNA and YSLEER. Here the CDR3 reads CASSLGTGGNGEQYF. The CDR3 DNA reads TGCGCCAGCAGCCTTGGGACAGGGGGGAATGGGGAGCAGTACTTC.

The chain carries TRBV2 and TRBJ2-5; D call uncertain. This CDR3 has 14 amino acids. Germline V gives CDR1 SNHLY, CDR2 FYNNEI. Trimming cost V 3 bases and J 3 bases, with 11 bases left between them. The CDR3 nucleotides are TGTGCCAGCAGTGAGGGTAGGAATAAAGAGACCCAGTACTTC. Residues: CASSEGRNKETQYF.

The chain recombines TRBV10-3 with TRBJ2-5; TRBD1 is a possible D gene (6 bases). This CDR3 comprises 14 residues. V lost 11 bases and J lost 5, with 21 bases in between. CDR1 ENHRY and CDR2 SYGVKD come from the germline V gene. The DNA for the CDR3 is TGTGCCTCCACCGGACAGAGGGGTGAGGAGACCCAGTACTTC. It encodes CASTGQRGEETQYF.

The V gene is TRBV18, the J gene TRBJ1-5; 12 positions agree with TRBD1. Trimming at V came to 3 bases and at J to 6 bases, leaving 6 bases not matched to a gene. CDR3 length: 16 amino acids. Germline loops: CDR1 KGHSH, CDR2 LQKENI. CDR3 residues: CASSPGTGGLGQPQHF. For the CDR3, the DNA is TGTGCCAGCTCACCGGGGACAGGGGGCTTGGGTCAGCCCCAGCATTTT.

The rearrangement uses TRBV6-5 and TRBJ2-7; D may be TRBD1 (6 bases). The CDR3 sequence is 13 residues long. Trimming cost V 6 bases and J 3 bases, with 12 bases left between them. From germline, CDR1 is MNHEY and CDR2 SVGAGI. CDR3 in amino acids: CASSTLDSYEQYF. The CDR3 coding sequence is TGTGCCAGCAGCACGCTGGACAGCTACGAGCAGTACTTC.